This is a list of T cell receptor beta chains from one sample in a study of blood T cell repertoires in COVID-19. Assay used: immunoSEQ multiplex PCR; TCRdb lists only in-frame clones, some missing. The sample carries roughly 92,000 clones, about nine tenths recorded once. The sequencing sample was made of peripheral blood. The receptors shown here come from a man between 50 and 59 years old with acute or convalescent COVID-19. Each CDR3 is given with its conserved first and last residue. The order of the fields is J gene, V gene, D gene, clone size, CDR3 protein, CDR3 DNA. The D gene is left open where the match is weak. Clone size appears in some rows only: once, few, many, or a class for an expanded clone.

TRBJ2-3	TRBV6-5	TRBD1	NA	CASTGTGTDTQYF	TGTGCCAGCACCGGGACAGGCACAGATACGCAGTATTTT
TRBJ2-1	TRBV2	TRBD2	NA	CASRLAGGAYNEQFF	TGTGCCAGCAGGCTAGCGGGAGGCGCCTACAATGAGCAGTTCTTC
TRBJ1-1	TRBV10-3	NA	NA	CAITSGGPFPPRNTEAFF	TGTGCCATCACCTCGGGGGGCCCTTTTCCCCCACGAAACACTGAAGCTTTCTTT
TRBJ2-7	TRBV11-3	NA	NA	CASSLAIHQNEQYF	TGTGCCAGCAGCTTAGCCATACACCAGAACGAGCAGTACTTC
TRBJ1-1	TRBV30	TRBD1	NA	CASQPGQGIMNTEAFF	TGTGCCTCACAACCGGGACAGGGAATCATGAACACTGAAGCTTTCTTT
TRBJ2-3	TRBV11-2	TRBD1	NA	CASSFDRATDTQYF	TGTGCCAGCAGCTTTGACAGGGCCACAGATACGCAGTATTTT
TRBJ1-2	TRBV6-5	NA	NA	CASSTSDRPWGGYTF	TGTGCCAGCTCGACTTCAGACAGACCCTGGGGTGGCTACACCTTC
TRBJ2-1	TRBV9	NA	NA	CASSVVGSGRGDNEQFF	TGTGCCAGCAGCGTAGTCGGCAGCGGGCGGGGCGACAATGAGCAGTTCTTC
TRBJ2-7	TRBV12-5	NA	NA	CASGLGAGLSYEQYF	TGTGCTAGTGGTTTGGGGGCTGGTCTCTCCTACGAGCAGTACTTC
TRBJ1-1	TRBV6-6	TRBD1	NA	CASSYRQGPMNTEAFF	TGTGCCAGCAGTTACCGACAGGGGCCTATGAACACTGAAGCTTTCTTT
TRBJ2-3	TRBV7-2	TRBD2	NA	CASSSSTSWDTQYF	TGTGCCAGCAGCTCATCGACTAGCTGGGATACGCAGTATTTT
TRBJ2-5	TRBV19	NA	NA	CASSKDWGFQETQYF	TGTGCCAGTAGTAAGGATTGGGGCTTCCAAGAGACCCAGTACTTC
TRBJ1-4	TRBV11-2	NA	NA	CASSSLGTTTNEKLFF	TGTGCCAGCAGCTCTCTTGGGACAACAACTAATGAAAAACTGTTTTTT
TRBJ2-3	TRBV5-4	TRBD2	NA	CASRVRGGQPDTQYF	TGTGCCAGCAGAGTCCGCGGGGGTCAACCAGATACGCAGTATTTT
TRBJ1-4	TRBV7-8	TRBD1	NA	CASSFYRGSPNEKLFF	TGTGCCAGCAGCTTTTACAGGGGGTCGCCTAATGAAAAACTGTTTTTT
TRBJ1-1	TRBV29-1	NA	NA	CSGGREGTEAFF	TGCAGCGGAGGCAGGGAGGGCACTGAAGCTTTCTTT
TRBJ1-5	TRBV3-1/TRBV3-2	TRBD1	NA	CASSQDMDRERQPQHF	TGTGCCAGCAGCCAAGATATGGACAGGGAGAGGCAGCCCCAGCATTTT
TRBJ2-3	TRBV27	TRBD2	NA	CASSLPSGGSTDTQYF	TGTGCCAGCAGTTTACCTAGCGGGGGGAGCACAGATACGCAGTATTTT
TRBJ2-2	TRBV6-5	NA	NA	CASSYSPRRDTGELFF	TGTGCCAGCAGTTACTCCCCGCGGCGGGACACCGGGGAGCTGTTTTTT
TRBJ2-2	TRBV9	NA	once	CASSDSHTGELFF	TGTGCCAGCAGTGACAGTCACACCGGGGAGCTGTTTTTT
TRBJ2-7	TRBV19	TRBD2	NA	CASSPAGGGSYEQYF	TGTGCCAGCAGCCCCGCCGGGGGGGGATCCTACGAGCAGTACTTC
TRBJ2-1	TRBV19	TRBD2	NA	CASSITLAGLYNEQFF	TGTGCCAGTAGTATAACCCTAGCGGGACTATACAATGAGCAGTTCTTC
TRBJ1-5	TRBV27	NA	NA	CASSLLSEGQPQHF	TGTGCCAGCAGTTTATTGAGCGAGGGCCAGCCCCAGCATTTT
TRBJ2-3	TRBV5-4	NA	NA	CASSFSAPGVDTQYF	TGTGCCAGCAGCTTTTCGGCCCCAGGGGTAGATACGCAGTATTTT
TRBJ2-7	TRBV18	TRBD1	NA	CASSPPRTGGSYEQYF	TGTGCCAGCTCACCACCCCGGACAGGGGGTTCCTACGAGCAGTACTTC
TRBJ2-7	TRBV7-2	NA	NA	CASSHTGAYEQYF	TGTGCCAGCAGCCATACAGGAGCCTACGAGCAGTACTTC
TRBJ2-1	TRBV3-1/TRBV3-2	TRBD2	NA	CASSLLAGEISREQFF	TGTGCCAGCAGCCTCTTAGCGGGAGAAATATCAAGGGAGCAGTTCTTC
TRBJ2-7	TRBV4-3	TRBD1	NA	CASSQAGTGRSYEQYF	TGCGCCAGCAGCCAAGCCGGGACAGGGCGCTCCTACGAGCAGTACTTC
TRBJ2-7	TRBV5-1	TRBD1	NA	CASSEQGANYEQYF	TGCGCCAGCAGCGAACAGGGGGCTAACTACGAGCAGTACTTC
TRBJ1-1	TRBV7-9	NA	NA	CASSLLPVQGRNTEAFF	TGTGCCAGCAGCTTACTCCCCGTGCAGGGAAGGAACACTGAAGCTTTCTTT
TRBJ1-3	TRBV6-1	TRBD1	NA	CASSEVNRGSGNTIYF	TGTGCCAGCAGTGAAGTAAACAGGGGCTCTGGAAACACCATATATTTT
TRBJ1-6	TRBV7-8	TRBD1	NA	CASNSWDSRDNSPLHF	TGTGCCAGCAACTCTTGGGACAGCCGCGATAATTCACCCCTCCACTTT
TRBJ1-1	TRBV6-2/TRBV6-3	NA	once	CASSYKRLDMSNTEAFF	TGTGCCAGCAGTTACAAACGGTTGGACATGTCGAACACTGAAGCTTTCTTT
TRBJ2-7	TRBV27	TRBD1	NA	CASSITNLGQGSSYEQYF	TGTGCCAGCAGTATCACAAACCTGGGACAGGGGAGCTCCTACGAGCAGTACTTC
TRBJ1-5	TRBV19	NA	NA	CASSMGRGGGQPQHF	TGTGCCAGTAGTATGGGGAGGGGAGGTGGTCAGCCCCAGCATTTT
TRBJ2-7	TRBV7-9	TRBD1	NA	CASSLIGGQGLYEQYF	TGTGCCAGCAGCTTAATAGGGGGACAGGGGCTATACGAGCAGTACTTC
TRBJ1-2	TRBV3-1/TRBV3-2	NA	NA	CASSQNRIHTF	TGTGCCAGCAGCCAAAACAGAATTCACACCTTC
TRBJ2-4	TRBV19	NA	few	CASRTGEENIQYF	TGTGCCAGTAGGACGGGGGAAGAAAACATTCAGTACTTC